This T cell receptor beta chain originates from a study of cytomegalovirus exposure and HLA in healthy donors. General observations from the study: Prior analysis indicated that the majority of TCR beta V segments exhibited productivity approximately 90% or approximately 30% of the time.

Primers: 60 Vbeta forward and 13 Jbeta reverse. Assay: immunoSEQ multiplex PCR; the TCRdb copy retains only in-frame clones and omits some. The sample lists approximately 150,000 clones, approximately 78% occurring once. Details on this clone: Its antigen is undetermined.

Sequenced input: PBMCs. The clonotype comes from a woman in her fifties or sixties in good health and CMV-seropositive.

The CDR3 loop reads CAITQGLTGNTIYF. CDR3 in DNA: TGTGCCATCACTCAGGGGTTAACTGGAAACACCATATATTTT. The chain couples TRBV10-3 to TRBJ1-3; D is perhaps TRBD1 (6 bases). V was shortened by 7 bases and J by 2 bases, with 12 bases between the two germline ends. The CDR3 contains 14 residues. Germline V gene data show CDR1 as ENHRY and CDR2 as SYGVKD.